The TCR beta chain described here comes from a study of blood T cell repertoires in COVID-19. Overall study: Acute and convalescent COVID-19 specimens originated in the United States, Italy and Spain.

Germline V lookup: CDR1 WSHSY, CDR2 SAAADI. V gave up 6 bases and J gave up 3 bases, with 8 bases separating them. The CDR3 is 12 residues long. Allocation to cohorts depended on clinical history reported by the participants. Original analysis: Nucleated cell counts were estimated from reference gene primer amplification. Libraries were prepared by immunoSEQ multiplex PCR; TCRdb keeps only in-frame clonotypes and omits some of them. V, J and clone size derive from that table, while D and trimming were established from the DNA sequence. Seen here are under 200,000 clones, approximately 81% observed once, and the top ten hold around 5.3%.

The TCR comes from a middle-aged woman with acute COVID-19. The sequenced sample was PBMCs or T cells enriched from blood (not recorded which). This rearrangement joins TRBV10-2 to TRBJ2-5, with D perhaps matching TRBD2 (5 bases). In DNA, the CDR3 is TGCGCCAGCAGGGGAGTTGAAGAGACCCAGTACTTC. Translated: CASRGVEETQYF.